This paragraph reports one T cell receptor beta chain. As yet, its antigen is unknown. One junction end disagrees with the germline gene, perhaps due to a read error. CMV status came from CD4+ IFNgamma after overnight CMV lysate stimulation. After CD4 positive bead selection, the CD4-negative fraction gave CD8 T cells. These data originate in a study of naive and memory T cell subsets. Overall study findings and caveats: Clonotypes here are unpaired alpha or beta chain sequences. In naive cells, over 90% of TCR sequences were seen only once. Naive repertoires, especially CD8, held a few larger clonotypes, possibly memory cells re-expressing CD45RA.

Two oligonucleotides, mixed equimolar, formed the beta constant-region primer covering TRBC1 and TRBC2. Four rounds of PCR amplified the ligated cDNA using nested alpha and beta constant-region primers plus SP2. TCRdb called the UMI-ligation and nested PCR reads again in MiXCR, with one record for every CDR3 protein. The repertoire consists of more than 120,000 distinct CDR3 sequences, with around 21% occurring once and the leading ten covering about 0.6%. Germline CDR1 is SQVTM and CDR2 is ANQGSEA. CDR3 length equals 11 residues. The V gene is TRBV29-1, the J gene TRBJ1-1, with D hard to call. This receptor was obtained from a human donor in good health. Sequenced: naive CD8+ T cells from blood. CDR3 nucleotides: TGCAGCGTTGAAGATTACACTGAATCTTTCTTT. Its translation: CSVEDYTESFF.